One and the same sample provided the 13 T cell receptor beta chains below, sequenced in a study of shared clonotypes between healthy human individuals. Using immunoSEQ multiplex PCR, the repertoire was profiled, and TCRdb retains in-frame clones only, with some absent. The data contain about 1 million clones, roughly 80% of them seen just once; the ten biggest clones take up approximately 1.3%. The sequenced sample was memory CD4+ T cells sorted from blood. Documented subset: CD45RA-negative fraction. These TCRs come from a man aged 18 to 30 in good health.

This chain uses TRBV28 with TRBJ2-5; TRBD1 agrees at 7 bases. The CDR3 runs to 14 residues. V was clipped by 5 bases and J by 5 bases; unmatched bases: 8. CDR1 and CDR2 from the germline V gene are MDHEN and SYDVKM. In DNA, the CDR3 is TGTGCCAGCAGTCTACCGACAGGGACGGAGACCCAGTACTTC. This gives the protein CASSLPTGTETQYF.

Details on this clone: This sample includes further DNA sequences coding for the same CDR3. V and J are TRBV18 and TRBJ2-5; tentative D call: TRBD2 (6 bases). The CDR3 runs to 14 residues. Germline-derived CDR1 and CDR2 are KGHSH and LQKENI. Trimming took off 3 bases at V and 2 bases at J, with 10 bases between the two ends. CDR3 in amino acids: CASSPLATQETQYF. The CDR3 nucleotides read TGTGCCAGCTCACCCCTAGCGACGCAAGAGACCCAGTACTTC.

The chain employs TRBV7-2 and TRBJ2-7, with 14 bases aligning to TRBD2. Trimming removed 3 bases from V and 5 bases from J; junction bases left unmatched: 3. CDR3 length: 15 amino acids. Germline V gene lookup returns CDR1 SGHTA and CDR2 FQGNSA. In DNA, the CDR3 is TGTGCCAGCAGCTTGGGACTAGCGGGAGTGGACGAGCAGTACTTC. Translating gives CASSLGLAGVDEQYF.

The chain combines TRBV6-6 with TRBJ2-2, with 7 bases aligning to TRBD2. The junction had 7 bases not matched to a gene; V was cut back by 3 bases and J by 6 bases. Germline V gives CDR1 MNHNY, CDR2 SVGAGI (reference sequence). The CDR3 runs 15 residues. The CDR3: CASSYSGREPGELFF. The CDR3 nucleotides read TGTGCCAGCAGTTATTCGGGGCGGGAGCCCGGGGAGCTGTTTTTT.

V and J are TRBV10-2 and TRBJ1-1; unclear D gene. Germline CDR1 reads WSHSY; CDR2 reads SAAADI. The CDR3 is 13 residues long. With 10 bases removed from V and 2 bases from J, the gap between germline ends came to 14 bases. CDR3: CATLGRTNTEAFF. Here the CDR3 DNA reads TGCGCCACCCTCGGACGGACCAACACTGAAGCTTTCTTT.

The rearrangement uses TRBV11-3 and TRBJ2-7, with D tentatively TRBD2 (5 bases). Trimming took off 1 base at V and 5 bases at J, with 15 bases between the two ends. CDR1 is SGHNT and CDR2 is YENEEA in the germline V gene. The CDR3 runs to 15 residues. CDR3 loop: CASSLGGSRGNEQYF. The CDR3 DNA follows: TGTGCCAGCAGCTTAGGGGGAAGCCGGGGAAACGAGCAGTACTTC.

A few counts support this clone. This chain joins TRBV30 and TRBJ1-4, with D maybe TRBD1 (5 bases). Germline V gene sequence: CDR1 GTSNPN, CDR2 SVGIG (reference sequence). This CDR3 is built from 14 residues. V lost 4 bases and J lost 7, with 16 bases in between. The CDR3 reads CAWNRAFGAEKLFF. The DNA for the CDR3 is TGTGCCTGGAATCGGGCCTTTGGGGCTGAAAAACTGTTTTTT. The variable domain in full, with the rest retrieved from reference TRBV30 and TRBJ1-4, is SQTIHQWPATLVQPVGSPLSLECTVEGTSNPNLYWYRQAAGRGLQLLFYSVGIGQISSEVPQNLSASRPQDRQFILSSKKLLLSDSGFYLCAWNRAFGAEKLFFGSGTQLSVL.

The chain uses TRBV5-4 and TRBJ1-2; TRBD1 is a possible D gene (5 bases). This CDR3 comprises 14 residues. CDR1 and CDR2 from the germline V gene are SGHNT and YYREEE (reference sequence). The germline V and J ends were trimmed by 6 bases and 4 bases, with 16 bases remaining between them. CDR3 loop: CASTEGGARYGYTF. The CDR3 DNA reads TGTGCCAGCACCGAAGGTGGGGCCCGCTATGGCTACACCTTC.

The chain has TRBV5-1 and TRBJ2-3, with D possibly TRBD2 on 6 matching bases. Per the germline V gene, CDR1 is SGHRS and CDR2 is YFSETQ. The CDR3 covers 15 residues. Trimming left V 4 bases short and J 0 bases short, with 12 bases between. DNA for the CDR3: TGCGCCAGCAGCCCCCAGCTAGCGAGCACAGATACGCAGTATTTT. Its translation: CASSPQLASTDTQYF. The full variable domain, rest sourced from reference TRBV5-1 and TRBJ2-3, is KAGVTQTPRYLIKTRGQQVTLSCSPISGHRSVSWYQQTPGQGLQFLFEYFSETQRNKGNFPGRFSGRQFSNSRSEMNVSTLELGDSALYLCASSPQLASTDTQYFGPGTRLTVL.

The V and J genes are TRBV28 and TRBJ2-2; 8 nucleotides match TRBD2. The CDR3 contains 19 residues. CDR1 and CDR2 (germline): MDHEN, SYDVKM. After removal of 6 bases from V and 4 bases from J, the junction contained 19 bases not matched to a gene. CDR3 nucleotides: TGTGCCAGCAGCTCCCGAAGGGTGGCCGCCCGGGGGGGCACCGGGGAGCTGTTTTTT. Amino acids: CASSSRRVAARGGTGELFF.

The gene calls are TRBV11-2 and TRBJ2-3; D is ambiguous. Trimming shortened V by 1 base and J by 0 bases, and 11 bases separated the two germline ends. The CDR3 is 16 amino acids. Germline assignment: CDR1 SGHAT and CDR2 FQNNGV. DNA for the CDR3: TGTGCCAGCAGCTTAGGTCGACTGGGGAGCACAGATACGCAGTATTTT. It specifies CASSLGRLGSTDTQYF.

This clone appeared a single time. V gene TRBV7-9 combines with J gene TRBJ2-2; unclear D gene. Germline CDR1 is SEHNR and CDR2 is FQNEAQ (reference sequence). This CDR3 comprises 14 residues. Between the trimmed V and J ends, which lost 1 base and 3 bases, there was a span of 6 bases. CDR3: CASSLDLDTGELFF. The CDR3 DNA is TGTGCCAGCAGCTTAGACTTGGACACCGGGGAGCTGTTTTTT.

The J gene is TRBJ2-1, the V gene TRBV30, with D tentatively TRBD2 (6 bases). This CDR3 has 19 amino acids. Per germline, CDR1 GTSNPN and CDR2 SVGIG (reference sequence). V lost 0 bases, J lost 4 bases, and 25 bases lay in between. The CDR3 reads CAWSVLLPPLAQPYNEQFF. The CDR3 DNA sequence: TGTGCCTGGAGTGTACTCCTCCCGCCCCTAGCGCAACCGTACAATGAGCAGTTCTTC.